This T cell receptor (beta chain) comes out of a study of blood T cells in healthy people across ages. Study-wide results and limits: It was the long-lived donors that had more naive CD4+ cells and higher diversity than aged donors.

PCR was performed a second time for about 7 to 12 cycles using a sample-barcoded 5' primer and a J-beta primer mix. TCRdb reprocessed the 5' RACE reads with MiXCR, giving one entry per CDR3 protein. Among some 550,000 distinct CDR3 sequences listed, 40% to 50% were seen once. The study recruited healthy Caucasian donors from Russia who were aged about 6 to 95. Peripheral blood from each donor was collected in a volume of 9.5 to 10 milliliters. Samples each had at least 5.5 micrograms of total RNA extracted. V dropped 5 bases and J dropped 6; count of bases not matched to a gene: 15. Germline values: CDR1 SGHTA, CDR2 FQGNSA. There are 17 residues in the CDR3. As regards this clonotype: Antigen specificity is unknown.

J is TRBJ2-1 and V is TRBV7-2, with 8 bases lining up with TRBD2. The TCR originated in an elderly man in good health. What was sequenced was blood. This CDR3 reads CASSPRGGTGFANEQFF. CDR3 bases: TGTGCCAGCAGCCCCCGGGGGGGAACAGGGTTTGCCAATGAGCAGTTCTTC.